Each of the 14 T cell receptor beta chains below was sequenced from the same sample in a study of blood T cell repertoires in COVID-19. Sequencing was performed with immunoSEQ multiplex PCR; in TCRdb, only in-frame clones are kept and a portion is missing. The profile shows tens of thousands of clones, just under 90% of them singletons. Material: peripheral blood. The source is a woman over 75 with active COVID-19.

The chain links TRBV11-3 to TRBJ2-7; D not certain. CDR3 length: 13 residues. V shed 5 bases and J shed 6 bases, with 14 bases lying between them. Germline loops: CDR1 SGHNT, CDR2 YENEEA. In DNA form, the CDR3 reads TGTGCCAGCAGCGCTACCTCGGTTGGCGAGCAGTACTTC. Amino acid sequence: CASSATSVGEQYF.

This clone was seen a single time. The gene calls are TRBV30 and TRBJ2-6; 9 bases are a match to TRBD1. Germline values: CDR1 GTSNPN, CDR2 SVGIG (reference sequence). The CDR3 covers 17 residues. Trimming took 7 bases from V and 1 from J; bases not matched to a gene: 11. In nucleotides, the CDR3 is TGTGCCTATTCCCGGGACAGGGCCTCTTCTGGGGCCAACGTCCTGACTTTC. Translation: CAYSRDRASSGANVLTF.

The gene calls are TRBV18 and TRBJ2-5; no clear D gene. The CDR3 sequence is 12 residues long. Trimming pared 2 bases from V and 4 bases from J, leaving 5 bases between. In germline, CDR1 is KGHSH, CDR2 LQKENI. CDR3 region: CASSPLRETQYF. The DNA of the CDR3 is TGTGCCAGCTCACCATTGAGAGAGACCCAGTACTTC.

The J gene is TRBJ1-1, the V gene TRBV6-5, with 7 bases fitting TRBD1. Trimming removed 4 bases from V and 0 bases from J; junction bases left unmatched: 2. Looked up from germline, CDR1 is MNHEY and CDR2 is SVGAGI. The CDR3 spans 14 residues. CDR3 nucleotide sequence: TGTGCCAGCAGTTGGACAGGATTGAACACTGAAGCTTTCTTT. This translates into CASSWTGLNTEAFF.

The gene calls are TRBV11-1 and TRBJ2-2, with a tentative D call TRBD1 (6 bases). The germline V gene encodes CDR1 SGHAT and CDR2 FQDESV (reference sequence). The CDR3 sequence is 15 residues long. V lost 4 bases and J lost 5, with 14 bases in between. The CDR3 DNA is TGTGCCAGCAGCTCTTTCTCTACAGGGACCGGGGAGCTGTTTTTT. Protein product: CASSSFSTGTGELFF.

This chain links TRBV6-5 with TRBJ2-1; 12 bases align to TRBD2. The CDR3 runs to 16 residues. Germline V gives CDR1 MNHEY, CDR2 SVGAGI. V dropped 4 bases and J dropped 2; count of bases not matched to a gene: 3. CDR3 sequence: CASSSRLAGAYNEQFF. The CDR3, as DNA: TGTGCCAGCAGTTCCCGACTAGCGGGAGCCTACAATGAGCAGTTCTTC.

This rearrangement joins TRBV11-2 to TRBJ1-1, with a possible D match to TRBD1 (6 bases). This CDR3 has 13 residues. Looked up from germline, CDR1 is SGHAT and CDR2 is FQNNGV. V was shortened by 3 bases and J by 4 bases, with 9 bases between the two germline ends. The DNA for the CDR3 is TGTGCCAGCAGCTTTACAGGGTCCACTGAAGCTTTCTTT. Its translation is CASSFTGSTEAFF. The variable domain in full, completed from reference TRBV11-2 and TRBJ1-1, reads EAGVAQSPRYKIIEKRQSVAFWCNPISGHATLYWYQQILGQGPKLLIQFQNNGVVDDSQLPKDRFSAERLKGVDSTLKIQPAKLEDSAVYLCASSFTGSTEAFFGQGTRLTVV.

The rearrangement links TRBV10-2 to TRBJ2-7, with 8 bases lining up with TRBD1. The CDR3 has 13 amino acids. V dropped 8 bases and J dropped 6; count of bases not matched to a gene: 9. CDR1 is WSHSY and CDR2 is SAAADI in the germline V gene. The CDR3 here is CASRGTGGLEQYF. Here the CDR3 DNA reads TGCGCCAGCCGGGGGACAGGAGGCCTCGAGCAGTACTTC.

The genes are TRBV7-2 and TRBJ2-7; TRBD1 matches at 9 bases. The CDR3 sequence is 14 residues long. Germline loops: CDR1 SGHTA, CDR2 FQGNSA. V dropped 9 bases and J dropped 4; count of bases not matched to a gene: 10. This CDR3 reads CASNRGLGSYEQYF. CDR3 DNA sequence: TGTGCCAGTAACAGGGGGCTCGGGTCTTACGAGCAGTACTTC.

CDR3 DNA: TGTGCCAGCAGTCGGGGGGCGGGTGGCGTATCCTACGAGCAGTACTTC. It translates to CASSRGAGGVSYEQYF. The rearrangement joins TRBV3-1 (or the pseudogene TRBV3-2) to TRBJ2-7; weak D call: TRBD2 (7 bases). V lost 6 bases and J 1 base, leaving 19 bases between the germline ends. This CDR3 contains 16 residues. CDR1 and CDR2 from the germline V gene are LGHDT and YNNKEL (reference sequence).

The chain joins TRBV7-2 to TRBJ2-3; D may be TRBD2 (6 bases). V lost 8 bases to trimming and J lost 1 base, with 13 bases between them. CDR3 length equals 14 residues. In germline, CDR1 is SGHTA, CDR2 FQGNSA. The CDR3 spells CASRREYGTDTQYF. DNA of the CDR3: TGTGCCAGCCGCCGGGAGTATGGCACAGATACGCAGTATTTT.

In this sample, this clone turned up once. V is TRBV27 and J is TRBJ2-5; maybe TRBD2 (7 bases). Between the trimmed V and J ends, which lost 6 bases and 4 bases, there was a span of 18 bases. From germline, CDR1 is MNHEY and CDR2 SMNVEV (reference sequence). The CDR3 loop spans 15 amino acids. The CDR3 sequence: CASSPRVGGGETQYF. Written as DNA, the CDR3 is TGTGCCAGCAGCCCCCGGGTGGGAGGGGGAGAGACCCAGTACTTC.

The V and J genes are TRBV5-8 and TRBJ2-7, with TRBD2 as a possible D gene (6 bases). Germline V gene lookup returns CDR1 SGHTS and CDR2 YDEGEE. V lost 4 bases and J 5 bases, leaving 25 bases between the germline ends. This CDR3 is built from 17 residues. The CDR3, as DNA: TGTGCCAGCAGCGGGGCCACCACCGGGACTCCTCTTCACGAGCAGTACTTC. This translates into CASSGATTGTPLHEQYF.

The chain links TRBV24-1 to TRBJ2-3, with a weak D call TRBD1 (6 bases). The CDR3 covers 16 residues. The V gene lost 2 bases and the J gene lost 0 bases, with 11 bases spanning the gap. Looked up from germline, CDR1 is KGHDR and CDR2 is SFDVKD. CDR3 loop: CATSDSTGSSTDTQYF. As DNA, the CDR3 is TGTGCCACCAGTGATTCCACAGGGTCTAGCACAGATACGCAGTATTTT.